Below, 26 T cell receptor beta chains from the same sample are listed, as sequenced in a study of T cell changes during pregnancy in multiple sclerosis. The protocol was immunoSEQ multiplex PCR, while the TCRdb copy is restricted to in-frame clones and leaves out a portion. Counted here are under 40,000 clones, 85% to 95% occurring once; the ten biggest clones make up roughly 8%. This specimen consisted of CD8+ T cells from peripheral blood mononuclear cells, obtained in the third trimester of pregnancy. The receptors were sampled from a female donor with multiple sclerosis, enrolled in a pregnancy study.

The chain employs TRBV10-2 and TRBJ1-4, with TRBD1 matching over 8 bases. Germline V gene lookup returns CDR1 WSHSY and CDR2 SAAADI. Trimming took 7 bases from V and 0 from J; bases not matched to a gene: 7. The CDR3 spans 16 residues. CDR3 sequence reads: CASTGGAGTTNEKLFF. The CDR3 DNA sequence: TGCGCCAGCACAGGGGGCGCGGGAACAACTAATGAAAAACTGTTTTTT.

The chain combines TRBV5-8 with TRBJ2-2, with a weak D call TRBD1 (5 bases). The germline CDR1 and CDR2 sequences are SGHTS and YDEGEE. V lost 3 bases to trimming and J lost 5 bases, with 14 bases between them. CDR3 size: 15 residues. The CDR3 sequence is CASSWAGHLTGELFF. The CDR3 DNA sequence: TGTGCCAGCAGCTGGGCAGGGCACCTAACCGGGGAGCTGTTTTTT.

V gene TRBV19 combines with J gene TRBJ2-3, with TRBD2 matching over 8 bases. CDR1 and CDR2 (germline): LNHDA, SQIVND (reference sequence). The CDR3 is 14 residues long. After removal of 10 bases from V and 0 bases from J, the junction contained 6 bases not matched to a gene. CDR3 in amino acids: CAIRSGGSTDTQYF. The CDR3 bases are TGTGCCATACGAAGCGGGGGCAGCACAGATACGCAGTATTTT. Drawing the rest from reference TRBV19 and TRBJ2-3, the complete variable domain is DGGITQSPKYLFRKEGQNVTLSCEQNLNHDAMYWYRQDPGQGLRLIYYSQIVNDFQKGDIAEGYSVSREKKESFPLTVTSAQKNPTAFYLCAIRSGGSTDTQYFGPGTRLTVL.

The V and J genes are TRBV13 and TRBJ1-1, with TRBD1 identical over 8 bases. Trimming removed 5 bases from V and 1 base from J; junction bases left unmatched: 9. Germline V gene data show CDR1 as PRHDT and CDR2 as FYEKMQ (reference sequence). The CDR3 extends over 16 amino acids. Here the CDR3 reads CASSPKGQVGNTEAFF. CDR3 in DNA: TGTGCCAGCAGCCCTAAGGGACAGGTCGGGAACACTGAAGCTTTCTTT. The whole variable domain, filled in from reference TRBV13 and TRBJ1-1, reads AAGVIQSPRHLIKEKRETATLKCYPIPRHDTVYWYQQGPGQDPQFLISFYEKMQSDKGSIPDRFSAQQFSDYHSELNMSSLELGDSALYFCASSPKGQVGNTEAFFGQGTRLTVV.

The J gene is TRBJ2-1, the V gene TRBV27; TRBD1 matches at 8 bases. Germline V CDR1 and CDR2: MNHEY, SMNVEV (reference sequence). Trimming took 6 bases from V and 6 from J; bases not matched to a gene: 7. There are 14 residues in the CDR3. The DNA of the CDR3 is TGTGCCAGCAGCGCTCAGGGGGCTGGCAATGAGCAGTTCTTC. It translates to CASSAQGAGNEQFF.

This chain links TRBV30 with TRBJ1-1; TRBD1 agrees at 8 bases. Germline CDR1 is GTSNPN and CDR2 is SVGIG (reference sequence). CDR3 length equals 15 residues. Trimming removed 2 bases from V and 3 bases from J; junction bases left unmatched: 8. The CDR3 nucleotides read TGTGCCTGGAGTTTAATGACAGGGGCGGACACTGAAGCTTTCTTT. Protein product: CAWSLMTGADTEAFF.

The V gene is TRBV6-1, the J gene TRBJ2-3; 9 nucleotides line up with TRBD2. The CDR3 spans 17 residues. After removal of 1 base from V and 0 bases from J, the junction contained 5 bases not matched to a gene. CDR1 and CDR2 (germline): MNHNS, SASEGT. CDR3 sequence reads: CASSEVAGGPSTDTQYF. CDR3 DNA sequence: TGTGCCAGCAGTGAAGTGGCGGGGGGGCCGAGCACAGATACGCAGTATTTT.

The chain employs TRBV13 and TRBJ2-5, with D hard to call. This CDR3 region has 12 residues. Germline lookup yields CDR1 PRHDT and CDR2 FYEKMQ (reference sequence). The V gene lost 4 bases and the J gene lost 5 bases, with 8 bases spanning the gap. The CDR3, as DNA: TGTGCCAGCAGCTCTCAGTTGGAGACCCAGTACTTC. Its translation is CASSSQLETQYF. Looking up the rest from reference TRBV13 and TRBJ2-5 gives the full variable domain: AAGVIQSPRHLIKEKRETATLKCYPIPRHDTVYWYQQGPGQDPQFLISFYEKMQSDKGSIPDRFSAQQFSDYHSELNMSSLELGDSALYFCASSSQLETQYFGPGTRLLVL.

A single count supports this clone. The J gene is TRBJ2-3, the V gene TRBV5-1; TRBD2 aligns across 12 bases. Unmatched junction bases numbered 12, after V lost 3 bases and J lost 4 bases. The CDR3 length is 18 residues. The V gene's germline CDR1 is SGHRS and CDR2 YFSETQ. As DNA, the CDR3 is TGCGCCAGCAGCTCAACTAGCGGGGGGCCAGCGGTGTCAGATACGCAGTATTTT. Residues: CASSSTSGGPAVSDTQYF.

The chain couples TRBV27 to TRBJ2-3; tentative D call: TRBD2 (5 bases). This CDR3 has 19 amino acids. CDR1 MNHEY and CDR2 SMNVEV come from the germline V gene (reference sequence). V shed 2 bases and J shed 1 base, with 22 bases lying between them. The CDR3 reads CASSLEFGRVEVGTDTQYF. The CDR3 DNA is TGTGCCAGCAGTTTAGAGTTTGGCCGGGTGGAGGTGGGCACAGATACGCAGTATTTT.

The chain carries TRBV15 and TRBJ2-7; possibly TRBD1 for D (6 bases). Per the germline V gene, CDR1 is LNHNV and CDR2 is YYDKDF (reference sequence). Trimming removed 5 bases from V and 2 bases from J, with 10 bases in between. This CDR3 contains 13 residues. The CDR3 sequence: CATSPDRTYEQYF. In nucleotides, the CDR3 is TGTGCCACCAGCCCGGACAGAACCTACGAGCAGTACTTC.

The J gene is TRBJ1-1, the V gene TRBV13, with TRBD1 as a possible D gene (6 bases). This CDR3 is built from 15 residues. Between the trimmed V and J ends, which lost 6 bases and 0 bases, there was a span of 14 bases. Germline V gene sequence: CDR1 PRHDT, CDR2 FYEKMQ (reference sequence). The CDR3: CASRGLGGMNTEAFF. In DNA form, the CDR3 reads TGTGCCAGCAGGGGATTAGGGGGAATGAACACTGAAGCTTTCTTT.

The chain combines TRBV5-6 with TRBJ2-3, with 9 bases aligning to TRBD1. Germline V gives CDR1 SGHDT, CDR2 YYEEEE. Trimming removed 4 bases from V and 8 bases from J; junction bases left unmatched: 2. The CDR3 has 12 residues. The CDR3 here is CASSGGQGTQYF. In DNA, the CDR3 is TGTGCCAGCAGCGGGGGACAGGGTACGCAGTATTTT.

The V and J genes are TRBV2 and TRBJ2-1, with 10 bases matching TRBD2. V trimming: 2 bases; J trimming: 0 bases; junction bases outside the gene matches: 16. Germline assignment: CDR1 SNHLY and CDR2 FYNNEI. CDR3 length: 21 residues. CDR3 DNA sequence: TGTGCCAGCAGTGAACCGCGGGAAGCGGGGGGGCGAGGGCGCTCCTACAATGAGCAGTTCTTC. This encodes CASSEPREAGGRGRSYNEQFF.

This clone occurred a few times. This chain's CDR3 is CASSLESGTGGEQYF. The CDR3 DNA sequence: TGCGCCAGCAGCTTGGAATCGGGGACAGGGGGCGAGCAGTACTTC. This rearrangement joins TRBV5-1 to TRBJ2-7, with 11 positions matching TRBD1. The CDR3 is 15 amino acids. In germline, CDR1 is SGHRS, CDR2 YFSETQ. The V segment lost 0 bases and the J segment 6 bases; nucleotides outside the gene matches: 5. Combining the CDR3 with reference TRBV5-1 and TRBJ2-7 gives the whole variable domain KAGVTQTPRYLIKTRGQQVTLSCSPISGHRSVSWYQQTPGQGLQFLFEYFSETQRNKGNFPGRFSGRQFSNSRSEMNVSTLELGDSALYLCASSLESGTGGEQYFGPGTRLTVT.

V and J are TRBV2 and TRBJ1-2; D call uncertain. V shed 7 bases and J shed 8 bases, with 17 bases lying between them. The CDR3 is 13 residues long. Germline CDR1 and CDR2: SNHLY and FYNNEI. The CDR3 DNA reads TGTGCCAGCATTCAGTCCCGACTTTACGGCTACACCTTC. It encodes CASIQSRLYGYTF.

The rearrangement links TRBV5-1 to TRBJ1-4; 7 bases fit TRBD1. The J segment lost 8 bases and the V segment lost 1 base, leaving 8 bases of the junction unmatched. CDR1 SGHRS and CDR2 YFSETQ come from the germline V gene. The CDR3 covers 15 residues. CDR3 sequence: CASSLSTGDQEKLFF. The CDR3, as DNA: TGCGCCAGCAGCTTGTCTACAGGGGATCAGGAAAAACTGTTTTTT.

The chain recombines TRBV9 with TRBJ1-3; D might be TRBD1 (5 bases). There are 14 residues in the CDR3. Germline values: CDR1 SGDLS, CDR2 YYNGEE. Trimming stripped 0 bases from V and 1 base from J, with 5 bases between. As DNA, the CDR3 is TGTGCCAGCAGCGTAGCAGGGTCTGGAAACACCATATATTTT. This codes for CASSVAGSGNTIYF.

The genes are TRBV6-4 and TRBJ2-3; D may be TRBD2 (6 bases). Germline CDR1 reads MRHNA; CDR2 reads SNTAGT. V lost 4 bases and J 2 bases, leaving 10 bases between the germline ends. The CDR3 has 14 amino acids. CDR3 amino acids: CASSVGRDTDTQYF. The CDR3 region has the DNA TGTGCCAGCAGTGTTGGGCGGGACACAGATACGCAGTATTTT.

The chain joins TRBV9 to TRBJ2-7, with 12 bases that match TRBD1. CDR1 is SGDLS, CDR2 YYNGEE, per germline. J was trimmed by 5 bases and V by 4 bases; bases with no gene match: 10. This CDR3 is 16 amino acids long. The CDR3 bases are TGTGCCAGCAGCCCCATCCGGGACAGGGGGCCGCACGAGCAGTACTTC. Translating gives CASSPIRDRGPHEQYF.

This chain joins TRBV19 and TRBJ1-1; D is ambiguous. This CDR3 has 12 amino acids. Germline V gene sequence: CDR1 LNHDA, CDR2 SQIVND (reference sequence). V was pared by 1 base and J by 7 bases, with 7 bases between. CDR3 in amino acids: CASSIGVLEAFF. The CDR3 DNA reads TGTGCCAGTAGTATAGGCGTGCTTGAAGCTTTCTTT.

V is TRBV14 and J is TRBJ2-1; D may be TRBD1 (6 bases). Trimming took off 4 bases at V and 8 bases at J, with 15 bases between the two ends. CDR3 length equals 14 residues. Germline V gene sequence: CDR1 SGHDN, CDR2 FVKESK. The CDR3 protein is CASSLGTNWDEQFF. CDR3 nucleotide sequence: TGTGCCAGCAGCCTCGGGACAAATTGGGATGAGCAGTTCTTC.

The gene calls are TRBV5-5 and TRBJ2-3; 11 positions match TRBD1. This CDR3 spans 16 amino acids. With V trimmed by 4 bases and J by 4 bases, 8 bases remained unmatched. Germline assignment: CDR1 SGHKS and CDR2 YYEKEE (reference sequence). CDR3 DNA sequence: TGTGCCAGCAGCCTCGGGACAGGGGGGAGGGCAGATACGCAGTATTTT. This codes for CASSLGTGGRADTQYF.

The V and J genes are TRBV5-1 and TRBJ2-3; 9 bases agree with TRBD1. V dropped 4 bases and J dropped 1; count of bases not matched to a gene: 7. CDR3 length equals 16 residues. Germline CDR1 reads SGHRS; CDR2 reads YFSETQ. CDR3 DNA sequence: TGCGCCAGCAGCACAGGGACAGGGCTGGGCACAGATACGCAGTATTTT. Translated: CASSTGTGLGTDTQYF.

The chain couples TRBV19 to TRBJ2-7; 10 bases map to TRBD1. This CDR3 has 16 amino acids. CDR1 and CDR2 (germline): LNHDA, SQIVND (reference sequence). V shed 1 base, J shed 2 bases, and the junction held 5 bases outside the gene matches. The CDR3 DNA follows: TGTGCCAGTAGTATAGGGACCGGGACAGGGGCCTACGAGCAGTACTTC. This encodes CASSIGTGTGAYEQYF.

V usage is TRBV4-1 and J usage is TRBJ1-5; TRBD1 is a possible D gene (6 bases). V was trimmed by 1 base and J by 9 bases, leaving 16 bases between them. The CDR3 is 15 amino acids. Per germline, CDR1 MGHRA and CDR2 YSYEKL. The CDR3 loop reads CASSQAAGATGPQHF. CDR3 DNA sequence: TGCGCCAGCAGCCAAGCCGCGGGGGCGACCGGGCCCCAGCATTTT.